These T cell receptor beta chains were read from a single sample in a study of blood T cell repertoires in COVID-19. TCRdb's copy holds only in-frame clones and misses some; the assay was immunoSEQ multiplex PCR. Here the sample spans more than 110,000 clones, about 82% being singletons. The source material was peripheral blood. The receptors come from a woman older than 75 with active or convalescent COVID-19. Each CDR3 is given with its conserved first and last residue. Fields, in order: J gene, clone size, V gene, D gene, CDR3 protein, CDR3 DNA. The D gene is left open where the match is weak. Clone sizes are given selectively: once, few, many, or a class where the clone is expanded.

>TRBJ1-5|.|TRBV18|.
CASSPGQAAGQPQHF
TGTGCCAGCTCACCAGGCCAGGCTGCAGGTCAGCCCCAGCATTTT
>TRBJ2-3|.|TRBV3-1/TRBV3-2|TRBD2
CASSSTTSGGKYF
TGTGCCAGCAGTTCAACGACTAGCGGGGGGAAGTATTTT
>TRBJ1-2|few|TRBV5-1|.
CASSLVFGDGYTF
TGCGCCAGCAGCTTGGTATTCGGGGATGGCTACACCTTC
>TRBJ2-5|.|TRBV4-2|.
CASSPRVQSQETQYF
TGTGCCAGCAGCCCTCGGGTTCAGTCCCAAGAGACCCAGTACTTC
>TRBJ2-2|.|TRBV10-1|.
CASSELRSAGELFF
TGCGCCAGCAGTGAATTGCGGTCGGCCGGGGAGCTGTTTTTT
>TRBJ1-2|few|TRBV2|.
CASSGTPIGYTF
TGTGCCAGCAGCGGGACACCCATAGGCTACACCTTC
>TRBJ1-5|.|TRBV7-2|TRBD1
CASQDRVGNQPQHF
TGTGCCAGCCAAGACAGGGTCGGCAATCAGCCCCAGCATTTT
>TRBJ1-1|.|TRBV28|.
CASSLEKSEAFF
TGTGCCAGCAGTTTAGAGAAAAGTGAAGCTTTCTTT
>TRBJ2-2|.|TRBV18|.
CASSPEGVKAGELFF
TGTGCCAGCTCACCAGAGGGGGTTAAAGCCGGGGAGCTGTTTTTT
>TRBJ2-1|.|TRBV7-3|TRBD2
CASSHKRGSYNEQFF
TGTGCCAGCAGCCACAAGCGGGGGTCGTACAATGAGCAGTTCTTC
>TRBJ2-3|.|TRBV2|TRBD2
CASSYLRTSGSTDTQYF
TGTGCCAGCAGTTATCTCCGGACTAGCGGGAGCACAGATACGCAGTATTTT
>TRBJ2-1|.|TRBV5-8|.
CASSLGANVGEQFF
TGTGCCAGCAGCTTGGGGGCTAACGTGGGTGAGCAGTTCTTC
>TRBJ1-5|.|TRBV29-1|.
CSVSRGGNQPQHF
TGCAGCGTTAGTCGGGGGGGCAATCAGCCCCAGCATTTT
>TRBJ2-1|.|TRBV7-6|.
CASSLARGPDNEQFF
TGTGCCAGCAGCTTAGCGCGGGGGCCCGATAATGAGCAGTTCTTC
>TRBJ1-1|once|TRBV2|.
CASSDEAGLIEAFF
TGTGCCAGCAGTGACGAGGCAGGGTTGATTGAAGCTTTCTTT
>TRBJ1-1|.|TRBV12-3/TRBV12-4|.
CASSQTQNTEAFF
TGTGCCAGCAGCCAAACACAGAACACTGAAGCTTTCTTT
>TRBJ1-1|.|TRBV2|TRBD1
CASSDDRGKTEAFF
TGTGCCAGCAGTGATGACAGGGGGAAAACTGAAGCTTTCTTT
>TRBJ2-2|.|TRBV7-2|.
CASSLSFLTGELFF
TGTGCCAGCAGCTTATCGTTCCTGACCGGGGAGCTGTTTTTT
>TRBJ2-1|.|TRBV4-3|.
CASSRKGRGDEQFF
TGCGCCAGCAGTCGAAAGGGCAGGGGTGATGAGCAGTTCTTC
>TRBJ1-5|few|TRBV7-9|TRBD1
CASSSGQGNQPQHF
TGTGCCAGCAGCTCGGGACAGGGCAATCAGCCCCAGCATTTT
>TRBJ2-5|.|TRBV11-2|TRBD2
CASSLGGTSGYVQETQYF
TGTGCCAGCAGCTTAGGAGGGACTAGCGGTTACGTGCAAGAGACCCAGTACTTC
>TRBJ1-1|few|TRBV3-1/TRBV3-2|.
CASSRANTEAFF
TGTGCCAGCAGCCGGGCGAACACTGAAGCTTTCTTT
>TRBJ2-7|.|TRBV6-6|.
CASRESSYEQYF
TGTGCCAGCCGGGAGAGCTCCTACGAGCAGTACTTC
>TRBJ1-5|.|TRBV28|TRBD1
CASSLRTGGVQPQHF
TGTGCCAGCAGTCTCCGGACAGGGGGCGTTCAGCCCCAGCATTTT
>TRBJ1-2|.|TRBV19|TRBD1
CASTLGQGYGYTF
TGTGCCAGTACCTTGGGACAGGGTTATGGCTACACCTTC
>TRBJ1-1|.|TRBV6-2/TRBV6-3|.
CASSHRQNTEAFF
TGTGCCAGCAGTCACCGACAGAACACTGAAGCTTTCTTT
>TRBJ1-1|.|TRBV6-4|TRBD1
CASSEDRVSTEAFF
TGTGCCAGCAGTGAAGACAGGGTGAGCACTGAAGCTTTCTTT
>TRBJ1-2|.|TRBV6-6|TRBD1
CASRGTGRIYGYTF
TGTGCCAGCAGGGGGACAGGGCGCATCTATGGCTACACCTTC
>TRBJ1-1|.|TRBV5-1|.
CASSLGGQQNTEAFF
TGCGCCAGCAGCTTGGGCGGACAACAGAACACTGAAGCTTTCTTT
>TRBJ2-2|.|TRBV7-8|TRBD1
CASSRLRGQGNTGELFF
TGTGCCAGCAGCCGGCTAAGGGGACAGGGGAACACCGGGGAGCTGTTTTTT
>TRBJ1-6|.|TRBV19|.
CASSIDRGLPPLHF
TGTGCCAGTAGTATAGATCGAGGGCTTCCACCCCTCCACTTT
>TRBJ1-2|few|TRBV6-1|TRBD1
CASSDRQGQGYTF
TGTGCCAGCAGTGACCGACAGGGGCAAGGCTACACCTTC
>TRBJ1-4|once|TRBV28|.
CASSVPGTGTNEKLFF
TGTGCCAGCAGTGTACCCGGGACTGGTACTAATGAAAAACTGTTTTTT
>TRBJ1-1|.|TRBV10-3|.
CAISAGQWNTEAFF
TGTGCCATCAGTGCGGGACAATGGAACACTGAAGCTTTCTTT
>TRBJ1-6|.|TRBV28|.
CASRDLNSPLHF
TGTGCCAGCAGGGACTTAAATTCACCCCTCCACTTT
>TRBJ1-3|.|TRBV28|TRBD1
CASSTGTGGNTIYF
TGTGCCAGCAGTACCGGGACAGGGGGAAACACCATATATTTT
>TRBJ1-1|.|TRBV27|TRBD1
CASSLSAGQFEAFF
TGTGCCAGCAGTTTATCGGCGGGACAGTTTGAAGCTTTCTTT
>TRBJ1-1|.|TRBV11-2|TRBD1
CASSFRQGWLNTEAFF
TGTGCCAGCAGCTTCCGACAGGGGTGGTTGAACACTGAAGCTTTCTTT
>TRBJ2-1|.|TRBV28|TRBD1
CASSWTGPYNEQFF
TGTGCCAGCAGCTGGACAGGACCCTACAATGAGCAGTTCTTC
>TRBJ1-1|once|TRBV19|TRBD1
CASSFGTGNWNTEAFF
TGTGCCAGTAGTTTCGGGACAGGGAATTGGAACACTGAAGCTTTCTTT
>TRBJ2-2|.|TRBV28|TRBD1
CASGTNRGRTGELFF
TGTGCCAGCGGAACAAACAGGGGGCGGACCGGGGAGCTGTTTTTT
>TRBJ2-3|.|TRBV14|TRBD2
CASSNRTSGGTWDTQYF
TGTGCCAGCAGCAACCGGACTAGCGGGGGGACCTGGGATACGCAGTATTTT
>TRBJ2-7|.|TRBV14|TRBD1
CASSPFGSDRAGYEQYF
TGTGCCAGCAGCCCGTTCGGAAGCGACAGGGCGGGCTACGAGCAGTACTTC
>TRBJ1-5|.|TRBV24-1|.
CATSRTANQPQHF
TGTGCCACCAGTCGGACTGCGAATCAGCCCCAGCATTTT
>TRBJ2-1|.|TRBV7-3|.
CASSLGSGGHKKPYNEQFF
TGTGCCAGCAGCTTAGGATCGGGGGGCCATAAAAAACCTTACAATGAGCAGTTCTTC
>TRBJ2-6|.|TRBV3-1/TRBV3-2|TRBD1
CASRQGALGANVLTF
TGTGCCAGCAGACAGGGGGCGCTTGGGGCCAACGTCCTGACTTTC
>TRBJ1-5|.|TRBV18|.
CASSPGAVQPQHF
TGTGCCAGCTCACCAGGGGCAGTTCAGCCCCAGCATTTT
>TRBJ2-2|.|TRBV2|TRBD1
CASSEGTGLPGELFF
TGTGCCAGCAGTGAAGGGACAGGTCTCCCGGGGGAGCTGTTTTTT
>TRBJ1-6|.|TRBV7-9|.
CASSTEGLGSPLHF
TGTGCCAGCAGCACCGAGGGTTTGGGTTCACCCCTCCACTTT
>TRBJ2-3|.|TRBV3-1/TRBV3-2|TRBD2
CASSQDFRTGGQGVEDTQYF
TGTGCCAGCAGCCAAGATTTTCGCACGGGGGGGCAAGGGGTTGAAGATACGCAGTATTTT
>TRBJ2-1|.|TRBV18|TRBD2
CASSPRLAGGPGRVSNEQFF
TGTGCCAGCTCACCCCGACTAGCGGGGGGGCCTGGTCGGGTGAGCAATGAGCAGTTCTTC
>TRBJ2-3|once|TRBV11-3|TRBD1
CASSLGTGSTTDTQYF
TGTGCCAGCAGCTTGGGGACAGGGTCTACCACAGATACGCAGTATTTT